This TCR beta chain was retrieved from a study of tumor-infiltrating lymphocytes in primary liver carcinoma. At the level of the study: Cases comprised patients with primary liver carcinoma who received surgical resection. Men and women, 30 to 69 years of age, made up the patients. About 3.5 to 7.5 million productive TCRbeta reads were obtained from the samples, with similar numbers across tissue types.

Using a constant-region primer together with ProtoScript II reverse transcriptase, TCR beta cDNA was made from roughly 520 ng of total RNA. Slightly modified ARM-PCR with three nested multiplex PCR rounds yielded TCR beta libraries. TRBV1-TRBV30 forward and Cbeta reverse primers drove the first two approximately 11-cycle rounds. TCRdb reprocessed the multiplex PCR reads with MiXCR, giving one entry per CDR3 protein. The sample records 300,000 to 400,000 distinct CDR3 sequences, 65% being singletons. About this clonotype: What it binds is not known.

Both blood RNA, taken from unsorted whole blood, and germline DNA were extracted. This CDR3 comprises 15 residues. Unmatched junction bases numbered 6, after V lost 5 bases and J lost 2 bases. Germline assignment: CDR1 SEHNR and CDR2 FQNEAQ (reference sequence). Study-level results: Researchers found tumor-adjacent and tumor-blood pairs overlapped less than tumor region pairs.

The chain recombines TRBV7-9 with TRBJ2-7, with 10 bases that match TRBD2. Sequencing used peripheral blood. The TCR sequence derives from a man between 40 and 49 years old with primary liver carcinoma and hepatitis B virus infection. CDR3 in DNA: TGTGCCAGCAGCCCGGCTAGCGGGAGAGCCTACGAGCAGTACTTC. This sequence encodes CASSPASGRAYEQYF.